Following are 4 T cell receptor beta chains from one sample sequenced in a study of cytomegalovirus exposure and HLA in healthy donors. Measured with immunoSEQ multiplex PCR; TCRdb has only the in-frame clones, and not every one. The profile shows 56,000 or so clones, approximately 94% of them singletons. The source material was PBMCs. These receptors all come from a young man in good health and CMV-seronegative.

This clone has more than one count but fewer than ten. V and J are TRBV7-2 and TRBJ1-2; 8 bases are shared with TRBD1. The CDR3 sequence is 13 residues long. From germline, CDR1 is SGHTA and CDR2 FQGNSA. The J segment lost 7 bases and the V segment lost 5 bases, leaving 6 bases of the junction unmatched. CDR3 loop: CASSPGTGAGYTF. The CDR3 region has the DNA TGTGCCAGCAGCCCCGGGACAGGAGCTGGCTACACCTTC.

The chain is built from TRBV11-2 and TRBJ2-3; D is perhaps TRBD2 (5 bases). Looked up from germline, CDR1 is SGHAT and CDR2 is FQNNGV. V lost 8 bases and J 2 bases, leaving 20 bases between the germline ends. This CDR3 is 16 amino acids long. Here the CDR3 DNA reads TGTGCCAGCGCGAGGGCAGGCGCTTCCCTCACAGATACGCAGTATTTT. Its translation: CASARAGASLTDTQYF.

The rearrangement uses TRBV4-3 and TRBJ2-3; 14 nucleotides agree with TRBD2. Germline V lookup: CDR1 LGHNA, CDR2 YSLEER. The CDR3 has 16 amino acids. The trim removed 3 bases at V and 2 bases at J, leaving 1 base unmatched. The CDR3 DNA reads TGCGCCAGCAGCCAGGGACTAGCGGGAGTCACAGATACGCAGTATTTT. Encoded protein: CASSQGLAGVTDTQYF.

Only a few counts were recorded for this clone. The chain recombines TRBV7-9 with TRBJ2-2, with 9 bases matching TRBD2. V lost 6 bases, J lost 0 bases, and 8 bases stayed unmatched. Germline loops: CDR1 SEHNR, CDR2 FQNEAQ (reference sequence). This CDR3 spans 17 amino acids. The DNA of the CDR3 is TGTGCCAGCAGACACGGGGCTAGCGGGACGAACACCGGGGAGCTGTTTTTT. Amino acids: CASRHGASGTNTGELFF. Together with reference TRBV7-9 and TRBJ2-2, the CDR3 gives the full variable domain: DTGVSQNPRHKITKRGQNVTFRCDPISEHNRLYWYRQTLGQGPEFLTYFQNEAQLEKSRLLSDRFSAERPKGSFSTLEIQRTEQGDSAMYLCASRHGASGTNTGELFFGEGSRLTVL.